Presented here are 31 T cell receptor beta chains from one specimen sequenced in a study of T cell responses to AZD1222 COVID-19 vaccine. Using immunoSEQ multiplex PCR, the repertoire was profiled, and TCRdb retains in-frame clones only, with some absent. The sample has roughly 100,000 clones, 75% to 90% seen once; the top ten hold around 20%. Sequencing used peripheral blood, obtained on day 0 of AZD1222 vaccination. The receptors shown here come from an adult in good health.

V is TRBV4-2 and J is TRBJ2-2; the match to TRBD2 covers 7 bases. V lost 6 bases and J lost 2; bases outside the gene matches: 6. This CDR3 has 15 amino acids. Germline lookup yields CDR1 LGHNA and CDR2 YNFKEQ. The CDR3 sequence: CASRSGGVNTGELFF. DNA for the CDR3: TGTGCCAGCAGGAGTGGGGGGGTTAACACCGGGGAGCTGTTTTTT.

The chain recombines TRBV27 with TRBJ2-7, with 7 nucleotides matching TRBD2. Per the germline V gene, CDR1 is MNHEY and CDR2 is SMNVEV (reference sequence). This CDR3 is 15 amino acids long. The trim removed 3 bases at V and 0 bases at J, leaving 5 bases unmatched. For the CDR3, the DNA is TGTGCCAGCAGTTTTGGGGGGGGTTACTCCTACGAGCAGTACTTC. The encoded protein is CASSFGGGYSYEQYF.

V usage is TRBV7-8 and J usage is TRBJ2-1; TRBD2 agrees at 9 bases. From germline, CDR1 is SGHVS and CDR2 FQNEAQ. The CDR3 covers 15 residues. Trimming took 5 bases from V and 7 from J; bases not matched to a gene: 9. CDR3 residues: CASSHFAGGPNEQFF. The CDR3 nucleotides read TGTGCCAGCAGCCACTTTGCGGGGGGGCCAAATGAGCAGTTCTTC. The full variable domain, completed using reference TRBV7-8 and TRBJ2-1, is GAGVSQSPRYKVAKRGQDVALRCDPISGHVSLFWYQQALGQGPEFLTYFQNEAQLDKSGLPSDRFFAERPEGSVSTLKIQRTQQEDSAVYLCASSHFAGGPNEQFFGPGTRLTVL.

The chain couples TRBV6-5 to TRBJ2-7, with a tentative D call TRBD1 (6 bases). CDR1 is MNHEY, CDR2 SVGAGI, per germline. This CDR3 region has 14 residues. The V and J ends lost 0 bases and 2 bases respectively, with 8 bases between them. The CDR3 nucleotides read TGTGCCAGCAGTTACTCGGACAGTCCCTACGAGCAGTACTTC. Protein product: CASSYSDSPYEQYF.

The rearrangement links TRBV29-1 to TRBJ2-1; D might be TRBD1 (5 bases). V was shortened by 7 bases and J by 0 bases, with 19 bases between the two germline ends. The CDR3 has 16 amino acids. Germline V CDR1 and CDR2: SQVTM, ANQGSEA. For the CDR3, the DNA is TGCAGCGCTGGGCCCAGGGAACCGAGCTCCTACAATGAGCAGTTCTTC. It encodes CSAGPREPSSYNEQFF.

The V and J genes are TRBV23-1 and TRBJ1-3; TRBD1 agrees at 8 bases. TRBV23-1 is an open reading frame, and its role is uncertain. The CDR3 spans 20 residues. With V trimmed by 5 bases and J by 0 bases, 18 bases remained unmatched. The CDR3 bases are TGCGCCAGCAGTGAAACTAGACAGGGGATTAAGGGCCCCTCTGGAAACACCATATATTTT. Protein: CASSETRQGIKGPSGNTIYF.

This clone was detected once. The chain is built from TRBV7-9 and TRBJ1-2; 7 bases agree with TRBD1. Germline lookup yields CDR1 SEHNR and CDR2 FQNEAQ (reference sequence). With V trimmed by 5 bases and J by 4 bases, 7 bases remained unmatched. The CDR3 length is 14 residues. As DNA, the CDR3 is TGTGCCAGCAGCCAGGGGGTTGAGGTCTATGGCTACACCTTC. This codes for CASSQGVEVYGYTF.

The chain carries TRBV7-3 and TRBJ1-2; perhaps TRBD1 as D (5 bases). The V and J ends lost 4 bases and 6 bases respectively, with 18 bases between them. CDR1 and CDR2 from the germline V gene are SGHTA and FQGTGA. This CDR3 comprises 15 residues. The CDR3 region is CASSSRERGTDGYTF. The DNA for the CDR3 is TGTGCCAGCAGCTCCAGGGAGAGGGGTACGGATGGCTACACCTTC.

The chain recombines TRBV5-1 with TRBJ1-1; TRBD1 is a possible D gene (5 bases). Germline loops: CDR1 SGHRS, CDR2 YFSETQ. The V and J ends lost 5 bases and 3 bases respectively, with 14 bases between them. This CDR3 has 14 amino acids. CDR3 protein: CASRAQGGYTEAFF. The CDR3 region has the DNA TGCGCCAGCAGGGCCCAGGGAGGTTACACTGAAGCTTTCTTT.

The V call is TRBV12-2, the J call TRBJ2-7. TRBV12-2 has pseudogene status. The CDR3 extends over 14 amino acids. CDR3 amino acids: CASRFRIISYEQYF. DNA of the CDR3: TGTGCAAGTCGCTTCCGGATTATCTCCTACGAGCAGTACTTC.

This chain uses TRBV7-9 with TRBJ1-1; 11 bases align to TRBD1. V lost 4 bases, J lost 0 bases, and 7 bases stayed unmatched. This CDR3 has 17 amino acids. Germline V CDR1 and CDR2: SEHNR, FQNEAQ (reference sequence). The CDR3 sequence is CASSSWTGGRLNTEAFF. The CDR3 DNA reads TGTGCCAGCAGCTCCTGGACAGGGGGCCGGTTGAACACTGAAGCTTTCTTT.

This sequence joins TRBV19 and TRBJ1-5, with D possibly TRBD1 on 6 matching bases. Per the germline V gene, CDR1 is LNHDA and CDR2 is SQIVND (reference sequence). The CDR3 spans 16 residues. V lost 2 bases, J lost 0 bases, and 11 bases lay in between. CDR3 bases: TGTGCCAGTAGTATAACAGGGTCCGATAGCAATCAGCCCCAGCATTTT. Its protein is CASSITGSDSNQPQHF.

The chain couples TRBV10-3 to TRBJ1-2, with D tentatively TRBD1 (6 bases). V was shortened by 2 bases and J by 5 bases, with 15 bases between the two germline ends. The length of the CDR3 is 15 residues. The germline CDR1 and CDR2 sequences are ENHRY and SYGVKD. The chain's CDR3 is CAISERDRMIYGYTF. CDR3 DNA: TGTGCCATCAGTGAGCGTGACAGGATGATATATGGCTACACCTTC.

This clone was observed once. The chain combines TRBV18 with TRBJ1-6; D might be TRBD1 (6 bases). The CDR3 length is 13 residues. The germline CDR1 and CDR2 sequences are KGHSH and LQKENI. V was shortened by 2 bases and J by 8 bases, with 7 bases between the two germline ends. The CDR3 loop is CASSPAGDSPLHF. The CDR3 nucleotides are TGTGCCAGCTCACCAGCAGGGGATTCACCCCTCCACTTT.

This CDR3 reads CASSQTGVRHGYTF. DNA of the CDR3: TGTGCCAGCAGCCAGACAGGAGTGAGACATGGCTACACCTTC. This chain uses TRBV5-4 with TRBJ1-2, with a possible D match to TRBD1 (6 bases). The CDR3 is made up of 14 amino acids. V lost 4 bases and J 6 bases, leaving 16 bases between the germline ends. CDR1 and CDR2 from the germline V gene are SGHNT and YYREEE (reference sequence).

The chain employs TRBV21-1 and TRBJ2-7; the table's D call of TRBD1 was not tested on the DNA. TRBV21-1 represents a pseudogene. CDR3 size: 14 residues. The CDR3: CASDGTGGFYEQYF. Written as DNA, the CDR3 is TGTGCCAGTGATGGGACAGGGGGTTTCTACGAGCAGTACTTC.

J is TRBJ2-7 and V is TRBV6-1; 7 bases match TRBD1. V was clipped by 1 base and J by 1 base; unmatched bases: 4. Germline lookup yields CDR1 MNHNS and CDR2 SASEGT. The CDR3 covers 15 residues. The CDR3 DNA reads TGTGCCAGCAGTGAAGGAAGGGGGCGATCCTACGAGCAGTACTTC. It codes for CASSEGRGRSYEQYF.

The rearrangement uses TRBV29-1 and TRBJ1-4; possible D gene TRBD1, 5 bases. V gave up 4 bases and J gave up 3 bases, with 12 bases separating them. There are 14 residues in the CDR3. In germline, CDR1 is SQVTM, CDR2 ANQGSEA. Here the CDR3 reads CSVAGKQANEKLFF. The CDR3 DNA is TGCAGCGTTGCGGGGAAACAGGCTAATGAAAAACTGTTTTTT.

This clone was seen once. J is TRBJ1-4 and V is TRBV7-2, with no clear D. V dropped 5 bases and J dropped 2 bases, with 12 bases sitting between them. The germline V gene encodes CDR1 SGHTA and CDR2 FQGNSA. The CDR3 consists of 15 residues. The DNA of the CDR3 is TGTGCCAGCAGCCTTGGATCGACGACTAATGAAAAACTGTTTTTT. Translated: CASSLGSTTNEKLFF.

Here the CDR3 reads CASSELGYEQYF. The CDR3 DNA sequence: TGTGCCAGCAGTGAATTGGGTTACGAGCAGTACTTC. The genes are TRBV2 and TRBJ2-7; no firm D call. Germline assignment: CDR1 SNHLY and CDR2 FYNNEI. CDR3 size: 12 residues. The V gene lost 2 bases and the J gene lost 4 bases, with 6 bases spanning the gap.

The chain uses TRBV6-5 and TRBJ1-2; D unclear. The germline gives CDR1 MNHEY, CDR2 SVGAGI. CDR3 length: 12 residues. V lost 7 bases and J lost 8, with 14 bases in between. The CDR3: CASNSRPGGYTF. DNA of the CDR3: TGTGCCAGCAACTCCCGCCCGGGAGGCTACACCTTC.

V and J are TRBV5-1 and TRBJ2-5, with 9 bases fitting TRBD1. From germline, CDR1 is SGHRS and CDR2 YFSETQ. This CDR3 is built from 15 residues. J was trimmed by 2 bases and V by 2 bases; bases with no gene match: 4. CDR3 nucleotides: TGCGCCAGCAGCTTTCTCGGACAGGGGCAAGAGACCCAGTACTTC. It yields the protein CASSFLGQGQETQYF.

This rearrangement joins TRBV7-8 to TRBJ1-5; D is unclear. From germline, CDR1 is SGHVS and CDR2 FQNEAQ. V lost 7 bases and J lost 0, with 16 bases in between. CDR3 length: 16 amino acids. The CDR3 loop reads CASTAYPRNSNQPQHF. The CDR3 coding sequence is TGTGCCAGCACCGCATATCCGAGGAATAGCAATCAGCCCCAGCATTTT.

The chain has TRBV6-4 and TRBJ2-3; possible D gene TRBD2, 6 bases. Trimming removed 4 bases at V and 0 bases at J, with 11 bases between. Germline assignment: CDR1 MRHNA and CDR2 SNTAGT. This CDR3 is 15 amino acids long. CDR3 nucleotides: TGTGCCAGCAGTGCCGGGACTTTTAGCACAGATACGCAGTATTTT. Translating gives CASSAGTFSTDTQYF.

V is TRBV2 and J is TRBJ2-5, with 7 bases identical to TRBD2. The CDR3 contains 13 residues. Trimming at V came to 6 bases and at J to 5 bases, leaving 6 bases not matched to a gene. Germline V gene sequence: CDR1 SNHLY, CDR2 FYNNEI. The CDR3 region is CASSDTAGETQYF. DNA of the CDR3: TGTGCCAGCAGCGACACAGCGGGGGAGACCCAGTACTTC.

This chain joins TRBV6-5 and TRBJ2-2, with D unresolved. The CDR3 contains 16 residues. Germline values: CDR1 MNHEY, CDR2 SVGAGI. Trimming removed 0 bases at V and 2 bases at J, with 10 bases between. DNA for the CDR3: TGTGCCAGCAGTTACTCGAATACCCCTAACACCGGGGAGCTGTTTTTT. The encoded protein is CASSYSNTPNTGELFF.

This sequence joins TRBV27 and TRBJ1-6, with D perhaps TRBD1 (6 bases). V shed 2 bases and J shed 7 bases, with 12 bases lying between them. The CDR3 consists of 15 residues. The germline gives CDR1 MNHEY, CDR2 SMNVEV (reference sequence). As DNA, the CDR3 is TGTGCCAGCAGTTTAAGGGTGGGGGGCAATTCACCCCTCCACTTT. Translating it yields CASSLRVGGNSPLHF.

The rearrangement links TRBV19 to TRBJ1-5; D not resolved. The CDR3 loop spans 16 amino acids. Germline values: CDR1 LNHDA, CDR2 SQIVND (reference sequence). Trimming shortened V by 5 bases and J by 3 bases, and 17 bases separated the two germline ends. The CDR3 is CASSGTSGVVNQPQHF. CDR3 nucleotides: TGTGCCAGTAGTGGAACCTCCGGGGTTGTCAATCAGCCCCAGCATTTT.

This clone was detected many times. V usage is TRBV7-9 and J usage is TRBJ2-5, with 8 bases fitting TRBD1. The V segment lost 4 bases and the J segment 4 bases; nucleotides outside the gene matches: 8. The germline V gene encodes CDR1 SEHNR and CDR2 FQNEAQ (reference sequence). The CDR3 sequence is 15 residues long. Here the CDR3 DNA reads TGTGCCAGCAGCTCCCTAGGACAGGGTAGAGAGACCCAGTACTTC. Encoded protein: CASSSLGQGRETQYF.

The chain has TRBV11-2 and TRBJ2-3, with 8 bases lining up with TRBD1. There are 15 residues in the CDR3. Germline CDR1 reads SGHAT; CDR2 reads FQNNGV. J gave up 3 bases and V 5 bases, and 7 bases lay outside the gene matches. Here the CDR3 DNA reads TGTGCCAGCAGCCCACCAGGGGGCACGACAGATACGCAGTATTTT. This translates into CASSPPGGTTDTQYF.

J is TRBJ2-2 and V is TRBV27; unclear D gene. Trimming took 5 bases from V and 5 from J, leaving 15 bases between them. Looked up from germline, CDR1 is MNHEY and CDR2 is SMNVEV (reference sequence). The CDR3 loop spans 15 amino acids. CDR3: CASSPWAGITGELFF. CDR3 in DNA: TGTGCCAGCAGTCCTTGGGCAGGAATAACCGGGGAGCTGTTTTTT.